The 14 T cell receptor beta chains in this list originate from one sample, sequenced in a study of T cell responses to AZD1222 COVID-19 vaccine. Clones were read by immunoSEQ multiplex PCR, and TCRdb kept only the in-frame ones, dropping some. The table has roughly 120,000 clones, around 85% seen once; the top ten hold roughly 6.2%. Sequencing used peripheral blood, obtained on day 0 of AZD1222 vaccination. The receptors come from an adult in good health.

This clone was seen more than once but under ten times. The gene calls are TRBV7-2 and TRBJ1-2; D remains unclear. Germline V gene sequence: CDR1 SGHTA, CDR2 FQGNSA. V was clipped by 3 bases and J by 0 bases, with 2 bases between them. The CDR3 loop spans 12 amino acids. The chain's CDR3 is CASSFPNYGYTF. CDR3 bases: TGTGCCAGCAGCTTCCCTAACTATGGCTACACCTTC.

The CDR3: CASSLRGQPQHF. CDR3 DNA: TGTGCCAGCAGTCTCCGGGGTCAGCCCCAGCATTTT. The J gene is TRBJ1-5, the V gene TRBV28; D gene unclear. Germline-derived CDR1 and CDR2 are MDHEN and SYDVKM. This CDR3 spans 12 amino acids. Trimming took 5 bases from V and 6 from J, leaving 8 bases between them.

The V gene is TRBV4-3, the J gene TRBJ1-2; no clear D gene. Trimming pared 2 bases from V and 8 bases from J, leaving 12 bases between. Germline values: CDR1 LGHNA, CDR2 YSLEER. The CDR3 length is 13 residues. The CDR3, as DNA: TGCGCCAGCAGCCAAATCATGGGTTCGGGCTACACCTTC. Encoded protein: CASSQIMGSGYTF.

Here the CDR3 reads CASREQGTNTEAFF. In DNA, the CDR3 is TGTGCCAGCAGGGAACAGGGAACCAACACTGAAGCTTTCTTT. The chain employs TRBV2 and TRBJ1-1, with D maybe TRBD1 (6 bases). Trimming cost V 6 bases and J 2 bases, with 13 bases left between them. In germline, CDR1 is SNHLY, CDR2 FYNNEI. The length of the CDR3 is 14 residues.

This clone was picked up one time. The J gene is TRBJ1-1, the V gene TRBV5-6; D is unresolved. The CDR3 totals 15 residues. V was pared by 0 bases and J by 0 bases, with 9 bases between. Germline V gene data show CDR1 as SGHDT and CDR2 as YYEEEE. The CDR3 sequence is CASSLEATMNTEAFF. The DNA of the CDR3 is TGTGCCAGCAGCTTGGAAGCTACTATGAACACTGAAGCTTTCTTT. Together with reference TRBV5-6 and TRBJ1-1, the CDR3 gives the full variable domain: DAGVTQSPTHLIKTRGQQVTLRCSPKSGHDTVSWYQQALGQGPQFIFQYYEEEERQRGNFPDRFSGHQFPNYSSELNVNALLLGDSALYLCASSLEATMNTEAFFGQGTRLTVV.

This chain uses TRBV29-1 with TRBJ1-2; TRBD1 matches at 8 bases. The germline V gene has CDR1 SQVTM and CDR2 ANQGSEA. This CDR3 has 13 amino acids. V dropped 6 bases and J dropped 3; count of bases not matched to a gene: 6. The CDR3 DNA reads as TGCAGCGTGACCGGACAGGGCGACTATGGCTACACCTTC. Translating it yields CSVTGQGDYGYTF. The full variable domain, rest sourced from reference TRBV29-1 and TRBJ1-2, is SAVISQKPSRDICQRGTSLTIQCQVDSQVTMMFWYRQQPGQSLTLIATANQGSEATYESGFVIDKFPISRPNLTFSTLTVSNMSPEDSSIYLCSVTGQGDYGYTFGSGTRLTVV.

This clone was counted between two and nine times. This chain links TRBV7-9 with TRBJ1-2, with 7 bases identical to TRBD1. The germline CDR1 and CDR2 sequences are SEHNR and FQNEAQ (reference sequence). Trimming took 4 bases from V and 4 from J; bases not matched to a gene: 21. There are 19 residues in the CDR3. The CDR3 DNA sequence: TGTGCCAGCAGCTCAATCAGGCAAATAGCAGGGGGAAGGAGCTATGGCTACACCTTC. It translates to CASSSIRQIAGGRSYGYTF. Full variable domain (missing parts from reference TRBV7-9 and TRBJ1-2): DTGVSQNPRHKITKRGQNVTFRCDPISEHNRLYWYRQTLGQGPEFLTYFQNEAQLEKSRLLSDRFSAERPKGSFSTLEIQRTEQGDSAMYLCASSSIRQIAGGRSYGYTFGSGTRLTVV.

V is TRBV27 and J is TRBJ2-3; TRBD2 aligns across 8 bases. The V gene's germline CDR1 is MNHEY and CDR2 SMNVEV (reference sequence). Trimming at V came to 6 bases and at J to 1 base, leaving 12 bases not matched to a gene. The CDR3 is 17 amino acids. CDR3 residues: CASSRLPGLAGTDTQYF. The CDR3 nucleotides read TGTGCCAGCAGCCGCCTCCCAGGACTAGCCGGCACAGATACGCAGTATTTT.

The chain is built from TRBV5-4 and TRBJ2-5; D not resolved. The CDR3 totals 12 residues. V gave up 2 bases and J gave up 0 bases, with 2 bases separating them. CDR1 and CDR2 from the germline V gene are SGHNT and YYREEE (reference sequence). CDR3 coding DNA: TGTGCCAGCAGCTTCAACCAAGAGACCCAGTACTTC. Residues: CASSFNQETQYF.

The V gene is TRBV29-1, the J gene TRBJ2-1; 9 bases match TRBD1. With V trimmed by 6 bases and J by 8 bases, 2 bases remained unmatched. The germline gives CDR1 SQVTM, CDR2 ANQGSEA. This CDR3 contains 11 residues. CDR3 in amino acids: CSVGQGDEQFF. The CDR3 DNA follows: TGCAGCGTGGGACAGGGCGATGAGCAGTTCTTC.

V usage is TRBV9 and J usage is TRBJ2-1, with D uncertain. In germline, CDR1 is SGDLS, CDR2 YYNGEE. CDR3 size: 15 residues. V lost 3 bases and J lost 0, with 10 bases in between. The chain's CDR3 is CASSAGPNSYNEQFF. The CDR3 DNA follows: TGTGCCAGCAGCGCCGGCCCCAACTCCTACAATGAGCAGTTCTTC.

The V gene is TRBV18, the J gene TRBJ1-1; the D is unclear. Trimming took off 1 base at V and 1 base at J, with 4 bases between the two ends. This CDR3 has 13 amino acids. In germline, CDR1 is KGHSH, CDR2 LQKENI. This chain's CDR3 is CASSPQRNTEAFF. CDR3 coding DNA: TGTGCCAGCTCACCACAGAGGAACACTGAAGCTTTCTTT.

The chain couples TRBV19 to TRBJ2-1; TRBD2 agrees at 7 bases. The J segment lost 9 bases and the V segment lost 7 bases, leaving 6 bases of the junction unmatched. Germline V gives CDR1 LNHDA, CDR2 SQIVND (reference sequence). The CDR3 is 12 amino acids. The CDR3 DNA reads TGTGCCAGTAAAGGAGCGGGGCTTGAGCAGTTCTTC. Protein sequence: CASKGAGLEQFF.

In its sample, this clone ranks as medium-sized. V and J are TRBV6-4 and TRBJ2-1; 7 bases are a match to TRBD1. The CDR3 is 14 amino acids. The ends lost 3 bases at V and 6 bases at J; junction bases unmatched: 5. The V gene's germline CDR1 is MRHNA and CDR2 SNTAGT. The CDR3 region has the DNA TGTGCCAGCAGTGAAACAGGGGAAATCAATGAGCAGTTCTTC. Encoded protein: CASSETGEINEQFF.